The next 17 T cell receptor beta chains were all read from a single sample in a study of blood T cells in healthy people across ages. A J-beta primer mix and a sample-barcoded 5' primer were used in a second PCR of roughly 6 to 11 cycles. MiXCR, run by TCRdb on the 5' RACE reads, gives a single entry per CDR3 protein. The table records 550,000 to 750,000 distinct CDR3 sequences, under 25% of them present only once. The specimen sequenced was blood. Every receptor here comes from a man in his 70s in good health.

This clonotype turned up a few times. The chain combines TRBV20-1 with TRBJ1-1, with no clear D. The CDR3 consists of 14 residues. V lost 3 bases to trimming and J lost 3 bases, with 14 bases between them. From germline, CDR1 is DFQATT and CDR2 SNEGSKA (reference sequence). CDR3 coding DNA: TGCAGTGCTAGGCCCGAGATCCTGGACACTGAAGCTTTCTTT. This sequence encodes CSARPEILDTEAFF.

This clonotype came up a few times. The chain links TRBV6-2 or TRBV6-3 to TRBJ2-4; D perhaps matches TRBD1 (6 bases). Germline loops: CDR1 MNHEY, CDR2 SVGEGT. V lost 6 bases and J lost 6, with 18 bases in between. The CDR3 is 15 residues long. CDR3 residues: CASRSGQTQGNIQYF. DNA for the CDR3: TGTGCCAGCAGATCAGGACAGACCCAAGGAAACATTCAGTACTTC.

The chain employs TRBV3-1 and TRBJ2-5, with 12 bases matching TRBD2. TRBJ2-1 explains the end of the DNA better; the J call may be wrong. The CDR3 covers 16 residues. Germline values: CDR1 LGHDT, CDR2 YNNKEL (reference sequence). The CDR3 DNA reads as TGTGCCAGCAGCCAAGACCTAGCGGGAGGGCGGAATGAGCAGTTCTTC. Encoded protein: CASSQDLAGGRNEQFF.

The table lists this clonotype with a few counts. V and J are TRBV6-1 and TRBJ2-4; 8 nucleotides agree with TRBD2. V was clipped by 2 bases and J by 7 bases; unmatched bases: 10. The germline V gene has CDR1 MNHNS and CDR2 SASEGT. The CDR3 has 16 residues. The CDR3 DNA reads TGTGCCAGCAGTGAATTTGGTAGCGGGATCTTGAACATTCAGTACTTC. Translating gives CASSEFGSGILNIQYF.

This chain uses TRBV29-1 with TRBJ2-7; maybe TRBD2 (6 bases). Germline V gives CDR1 SQVTM, CDR2 ANQGSEA. The CDR3 has 13 residues. V lost 5 bases and J 0 bases, leaving 11 bases between the germline ends. CDR3 in amino acids: CSVFLASSYEQYF. The CDR3 DNA is TGCAGCGTTTTTCTAGCGAGCTCCTACGAGCAGTACTTC.

V usage is TRBV28 and J usage is TRBJ2-1; 10 bases fit TRBD2. Germline-derived CDR1 and CDR2 are MDHEN and SYDVKM. This CDR3 contains 18 residues. Trimming removed 8 bases from V and 0 bases from J; junction bases left unmatched: 13. The CDR3 region is CASPPSTAGGGSYNEQFF. In DNA, the CDR3 is TGTGCCAGCCCCCCGTCTACAGCGGGAGGGGGCTCCTACAATGAGCAGTTCTTC.

The chain joins TRBV5-1 to TRBJ2-5, with D perhaps assigned TRBD1 or TRBD2 (5 bases each). The germline gives CDR1 SGHRS, CDR2 YFSETQ. The CDR3 consists of 16 residues. Trimming took 0 bases from V and 3 from J, leaving 15 bases between them. CDR3 in DNA: TGCGCCAGCAGCTTGGCCCCCGGGACGGTGAAAGAGACCCAGTACTTC. Its protein product is CASSLAPGTVKETQYF.

The V gene is TRBV7-9, the J gene TRBJ2-5; TRBD2 aligns across 11 bases. The J call may be faulty, since TRBJ2-7 better matches the DNA end. Germline CDR1 and CDR2: SEHNR and FQNEAQ (reference sequence). This CDR3 contains 16 residues. The CDR3 DNA sequence: TGTGCCAGCAGCTTAAGGACTAGCGGGTACTCCTACGAGCAGTACTTC. As protein: CASSLRTSGYSYEQYF.

Written as DNA, the CDR3 is TGTGCCATCAGTGAGTCGATTGGGATGCGAATGAACACCGGGGAGCTGTTTTTT. This encodes CAISESIGMRMNTGELFF. The V call is TRBV10-3, the J call TRBJ2-2; no definite D call. CDR1 is ENHRY, CDR2 SYGVKD, per germline. The CDR3 sequence is 18 residues long. The ends were cut back, 0 bases at V and 1 base at J, with 15 bases in the middle.

This clonotype was seen more than once but under ten times. V is TRBV6-2 or TRBV6-3 and J is TRBJ2-2; D is uncertain. The CDR3 is 14 amino acids. V gave up 0 bases and J gave up 7 bases, with 9 bases separating them. The germline gives CDR1 MNHEY, CDR2 SVGEGT. In DNA form, the CDR3 reads TGTGCCAGCAGTTACTCGAATCTTGGCGGGGAGCTGTTTTTT. Amino acids: CASSYSNLGGELFF.

Comments on this clonotype: This may be a read error, as it is one base from a much larger clone. This chain connects TRBV2 to TRBJ2-5; 7 bases fit TRBD2. With V trimmed by 8 bases and J by 1 base, 7 bases remained unmatched. Germline assignment: CDR1 SNHLY and CDR2 FYNNEI. The length of the CDR3 is 14 residues. This CDR3 is CASGPTSAQETQYF. CDR3 DNA: TGTGCCAGCGGTCCCACTAGCGCCCAAGAGACCCAGTACTTC.

This clonotype has a handful of counts. The chain employs TRBV20-1 and TRBJ2-1, with TRBD1 identical over 9 bases. This CDR3 spans 14 amino acids. Losses at the gene ends were 3 bases for V and 6 bases for J; bases not matched to a gene: 6. The germline V gene encodes CDR1 DFQATT and CDR2 SNEGSKA (reference sequence). In nucleotides, the CDR3 is TGCAGTGCTAGTGGCGGGACAGGGATCAATGAGCAGTTCTTC. It translates to CSASGGTGINEQFF.

The rearrangement uses TRBV7-9 and TRBJ1-1; no definite D call. This CDR3 comprises 14 residues. Germline assignment: CDR1 SEHNR and CDR2 FQNEAQ (reference sequence). V lost 10 bases, J lost 2 bases, and 17 bases lay in between. This chain's CDR3 is CATHKGALNTEAFF. The CDR3 DNA reads as TGTGCCACGCACAAGGGCGCATTAAACACTGAAGCTTTCTTT. Combining the CDR3 with reference TRBV7-9 and TRBJ1-1 gives the whole variable domain DTGVSQNPRHKITKRGQNVTFRCDPISEHNRLYWYRQTLGQGPEFLTYFQNEAQLEKSRLLSDRFSAERPKGSFSTLEIQRTEQGDSAMYLCATHKGALNTEAFFGQGTRLTVV.

This clonotype showed up just a few times. The chain uses TRBV7-2 and TRBJ1-1, with 7 bases lining up with TRBD1. Losses at the gene ends were 5 bases for V and 1 base for J; bases not matched to a gene: 7. Germline CDR1 reads SGHTA; CDR2 reads FQGNSA. CDR3 length: 15 residues. CDR3 DNA: TGTGCCAGCAGCAAACGACAGGGCTGGAACACTGAAGCTTTCTTT. This translates into CASSKRQGWNTEAFF.

V is TRBV11-2 and J is TRBJ2-7, with 7 bases identical to TRBD2. CDR1 and CDR2 from the germline V gene are SGHAT and FQNNGV. With V trimmed by 2 bases and J by 6 bases, 4 bases remained unmatched. This CDR3 spans 13 amino acids. CDR3 amino acids: CASSLSASGEQYF. The CDR3 nucleotides are TGTGCCAGCAGCTTATCGGCTAGCGGCGAGCAGTACTTC.

V usage is TRBV28 and J usage is TRBJ2-3; D is unresolved. The CDR3 is 13 amino acids. Germline V gives CDR1 MDHEN, CDR2 SYDVKM. V was pared by 1 base and J by 2 bases, with 4 bases between. The CDR3 bases are TGTGCCAGCAGTTTATCGATCACAGATACGCAGTATTTT. Translating it yields CASSLSITDTQYF.

This clonotype turned up a few times. The gene calls are TRBV5-1 and TRBJ1-2; TRBD1 aligns across 7 bases. Germline V gene lookup returns CDR1 SGHRS and CDR2 YFSETQ. After removal of 2 bases from V and 1 base from J, the junction contained 5 bases not matched to a gene. The CDR3 totals 15 residues. The CDR3 coding sequence is TGCGCCAGCAGCTTTACAGGGGAGCATAACTATGGCTACACCTTC. Translation gives CASSFTGEHNYGYTF.